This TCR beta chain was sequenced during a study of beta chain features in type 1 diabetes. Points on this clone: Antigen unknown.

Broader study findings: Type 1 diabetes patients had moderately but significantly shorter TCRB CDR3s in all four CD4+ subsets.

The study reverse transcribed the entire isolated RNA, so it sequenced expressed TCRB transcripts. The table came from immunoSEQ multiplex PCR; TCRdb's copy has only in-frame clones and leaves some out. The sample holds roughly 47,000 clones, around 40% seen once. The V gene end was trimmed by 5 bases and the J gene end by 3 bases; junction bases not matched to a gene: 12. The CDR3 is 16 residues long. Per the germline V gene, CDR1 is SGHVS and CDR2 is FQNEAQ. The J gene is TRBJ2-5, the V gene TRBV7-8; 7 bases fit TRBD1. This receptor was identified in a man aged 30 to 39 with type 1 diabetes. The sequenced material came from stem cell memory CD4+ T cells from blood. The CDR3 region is CASSAARGYPEETQYF. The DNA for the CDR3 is TGTGCCAGCAGCGCGGCCAGGGGGTACCCAGAAGAGACCCAGTACTTC.